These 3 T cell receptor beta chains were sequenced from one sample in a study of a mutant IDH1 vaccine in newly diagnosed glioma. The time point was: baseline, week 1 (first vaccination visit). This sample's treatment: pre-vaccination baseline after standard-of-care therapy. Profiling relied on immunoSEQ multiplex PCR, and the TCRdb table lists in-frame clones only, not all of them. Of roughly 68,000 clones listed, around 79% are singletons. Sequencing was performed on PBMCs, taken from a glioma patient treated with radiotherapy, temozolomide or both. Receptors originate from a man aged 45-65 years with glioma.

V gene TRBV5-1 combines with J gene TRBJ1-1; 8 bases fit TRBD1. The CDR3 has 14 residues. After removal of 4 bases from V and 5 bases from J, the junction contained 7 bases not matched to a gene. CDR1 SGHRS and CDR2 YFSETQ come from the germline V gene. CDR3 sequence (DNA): TGCGCCAGCAGCACGCTCGGACAGGGAACTGAAGCTTTCTTT. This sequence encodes CASSTLGQGTEAFF.

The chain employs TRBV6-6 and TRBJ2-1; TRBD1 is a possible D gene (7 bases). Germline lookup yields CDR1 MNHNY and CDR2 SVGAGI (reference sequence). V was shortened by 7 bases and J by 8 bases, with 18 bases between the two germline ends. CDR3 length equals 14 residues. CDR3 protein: CASKSEGARDEQFF. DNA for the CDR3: TGTGCCAGCAAATCGGAGGGGGCGAGGGATGAGCAGTTCTTC.

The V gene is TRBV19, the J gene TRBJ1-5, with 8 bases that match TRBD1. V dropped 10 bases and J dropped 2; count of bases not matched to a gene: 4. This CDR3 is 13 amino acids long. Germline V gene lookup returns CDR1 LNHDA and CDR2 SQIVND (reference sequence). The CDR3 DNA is TGTGCCATATCGGACAGGGGCAATCAGCCCCAGCATTTT. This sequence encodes CAISDRGNQPQHF.